This TCR beta chain was sequenced during a study of shared clonotypes between healthy human individuals. The overall study: CD4 naive and CD4 memory each took three plates per donor, while CD8 naive took two and CD8 memory one.

Remarks on this clone: Its matching antigen is unknown. The sample carries other DNA sequences with the same CDR3.

The V and J ends lost 1 base and 7 bases respectively, with 8 bases between them. Germline CDR1 SGHVS, CDR2 FQNEAQ. The CDR3 has 13 residues. Findings and limits, study-wide: Some clonotypes were shared by all four sorted-subset donors, while others were not shared. The non-shared ones had lower generation probabilities than the shared ones. Sampling covered blood only; tissue repertoires likely differ.

Clones were read by immunoSEQ multiplex PCR, and TCRdb kept only the in-frame ones, dropping some. Here the sample spans 2 million to 2.5 million clones, approximately 95% being singletons. The receptor comes from a man between 18 and 29 years old in good health. The chain employs TRBV7-8 and TRBJ1-5, with no clear D. The specimen was naive CD4+ T cells sorted from blood. Indicated subset: CD45RA+ positively selected. The CDR3 DNA reads TGTGCCAGCAGCTTAGTGGAGGGCCAGCCCCAGCATTTT. Encoded protein: CASSLVEGQPQHF.